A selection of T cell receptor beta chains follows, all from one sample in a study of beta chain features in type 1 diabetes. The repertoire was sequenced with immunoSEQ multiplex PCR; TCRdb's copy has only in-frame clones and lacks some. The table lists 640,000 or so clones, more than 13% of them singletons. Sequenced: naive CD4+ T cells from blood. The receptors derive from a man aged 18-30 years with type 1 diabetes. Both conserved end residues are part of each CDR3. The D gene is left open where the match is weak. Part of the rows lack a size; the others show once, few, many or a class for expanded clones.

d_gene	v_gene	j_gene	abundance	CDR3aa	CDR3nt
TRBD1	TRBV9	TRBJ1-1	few	CASSATGMNTEAFF	TGTGCCAGCAGCGCGACAGGGATGAACACTGAAGCTTTCTTT
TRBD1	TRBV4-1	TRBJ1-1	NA	CASSQGETGWTEAFF	TGCGCCAGCAGCCAAGGGGAGACAGGGTGGACTGAAGCTTTCTTT
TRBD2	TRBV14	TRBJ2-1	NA	CASSPSGRADEQFF	TGTGCCAGCAGCCCTAGCGGGAGGGCGGATGAGCAGTTCTTC
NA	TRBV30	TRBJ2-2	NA	CAWSPTGGELFF	TGTGCCTGGAGTCCTACCGGGGGGGAGCTGTTTTTT
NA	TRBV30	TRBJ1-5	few	CAWSGNNQPQHF	TGTGCCTGGAGTGGGAACAATCAGCCCCAGCATTTT
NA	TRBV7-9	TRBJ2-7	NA	CASSRDPWEDYYEQYF	TGTGCCAGCAGCAGAGACCCCTGGGAGGACTACTACGAGCAGTACTTC
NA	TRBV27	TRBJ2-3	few	CAIRDRAPIWYF	TGTGCCATTCGCGACCGAGCACCGATCTGGTATTTT
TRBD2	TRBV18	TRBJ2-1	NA	CASSPLAGGTYNEQFF	TGTGCCAGCTCACCTCTAGCGGGGGGTACCTACAATGAGCAGTTCTTC
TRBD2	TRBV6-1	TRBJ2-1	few	CASLPGTSGNNEQFF	TGTGCCAGCCTTCCCGGGACTAGCGGGAATAATGAGCAGTTCTTC
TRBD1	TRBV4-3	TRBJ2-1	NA	CASSQDPHTGGRDEQFF	TGCGCCAGCAGCCAAGATCCCCATACAGGGGGTAGGGATGAGCAGTTCTTC
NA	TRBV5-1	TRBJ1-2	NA	CASGANYGYTF	TGCGCCAGCGGGGCTAACTATGGCTACACCTTC
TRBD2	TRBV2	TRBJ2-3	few	CASVRTSGYSDTQYF	TGTGCCAGTGTCCGGACTAGCGGGTATTCAGATACGCAGTATTTT
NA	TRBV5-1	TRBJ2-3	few	CASSLGPLNLPGWTDTQYF	TGCGCCAGCAGCCTGGGACCCTTAAACCTCCCAGGTTGGACAGATACGCAGTATTTT
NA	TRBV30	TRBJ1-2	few	CAWSVVGGYTF	TGTGCCTGGAGTGTAGTTGGGGGCTACACCTTC
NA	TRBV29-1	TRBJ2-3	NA	CSVEWRGRSTDTQYF	TGCAGCGTTGAGTGGAGGGGACGGTCCACAGATACGCAGTATTTT
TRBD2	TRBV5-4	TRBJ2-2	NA	CASSFSRGGNTGELFF	TGTGCCAGCAGCTTTAGTCGCGGGGGGAACACCGGGGAGCTGTTTTTT
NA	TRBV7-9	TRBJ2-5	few	CASPRPGQETQYF	TGTGCCAGCCCTCGCCCGGGACAAGAGACCCAGTACTTC
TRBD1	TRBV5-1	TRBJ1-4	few	CASSKKTGSADEKLFF	TGCGCCAGCAGCAAAAAGACAGGGTCTGCTGATGAAAAACTGTTTTTT
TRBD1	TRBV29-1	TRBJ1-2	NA	CSVDFGRQGMWNGYTF	TGCAGCGTTGATTTTGGGAGACAGGGGATGTGGAATGGCTACACCTTC
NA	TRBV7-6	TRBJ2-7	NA	CASSFGREQYF	TGTGCCAGCAGCTTTGGGCGCGAGCAGTACTTC
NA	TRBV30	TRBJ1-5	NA	CAWSKGEDQPQHF	TGTGCCTGGAGTAAGGGGGAGGATCAGCCCCAGCATTTT
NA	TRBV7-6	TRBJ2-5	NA	CASSFGIQETQYF	TGTGCCAGCAGCTTCGGGATACAAGAGACCCAGTACTTC
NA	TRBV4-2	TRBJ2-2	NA	CASSQYNTPPGPQAGELFF	TGTGCCAGCAGCCAATACAACACTCCACCGGGGCCCCAGGCCGGGGAGCTGTTTTTT
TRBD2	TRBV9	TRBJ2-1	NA	CASSVSSGRANEQFF	TGTGCCAGCAGCGTATCTAGCGGGAGAGCCAATGAGCAGTTCTTC
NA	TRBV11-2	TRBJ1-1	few	CASSLDPLNTEAFF	TGTGCCAGCAGCTTAGATCCCCTGAACACTGAAGCTTTCTTT
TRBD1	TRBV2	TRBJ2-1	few	CASPRDRGDEQFF	TGTGCCAGCCCACGGGACAGGGGGGATGAGCAGTTCTTC
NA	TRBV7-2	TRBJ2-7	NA	CASSLGWDEQYF	TGTGCCAGCAGCTTGGGGTGGGACGAGCAGTACTTC
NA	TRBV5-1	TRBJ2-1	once	CASRGGEDEQFF	TGCGCCAGCAGGGGAGGAGAGGATGAGCAGTTCTTC
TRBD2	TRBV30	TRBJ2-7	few	CAWSVSLAGGSEQYF	TGTGCCTGGAGTGTCTCACTAGCGGGAGGATCCGAGCAGTACTTC
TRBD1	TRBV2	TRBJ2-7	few	CAGERDRDVYEQYF	TGTGCCGGAGAAAGGGACAGGGACGTCTACGAGCAGTACTTC
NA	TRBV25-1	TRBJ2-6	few	CASSDTSGANVLTF	TGTGCCAGCAGTGACACCTCTGGGGCCAACGTCCTGACTTTC
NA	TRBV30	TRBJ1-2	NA	CAWSFGRDTGYTF	TGTGCCTGGAGTTTTGGCAGGGACACTGGCTACACCTTC
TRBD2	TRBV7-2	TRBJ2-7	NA	CASSSSGGSYEQYF	TGTGCCAGCAGCTCCTCCGGCGGGAGCTACGAGCAGTACTTC
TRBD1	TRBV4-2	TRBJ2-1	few	CASSHPPRPQGARNEQFF	TGTGCCAGCAGCCACCCTCCGAGACCCCAGGGGGCGCGCAATGAGCAGTTCTTC
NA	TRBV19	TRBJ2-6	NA	CASSMGYSGANVLTF	TGTGCCAGTAGTATGGGGTACTCTGGGGCCAACGTCCTGACTTTC
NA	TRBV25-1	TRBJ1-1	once	CASRGTMNTEAFF	TGTGCCAGCAGAGGGACCATGAACACTGAAGCTTTCTTT
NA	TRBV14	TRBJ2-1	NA	CASKKGLAGGNEQFF	TGTGCCAGCAAAAAGGGGCTAGCTGGGGGCAATGAGCAGTTCTTC
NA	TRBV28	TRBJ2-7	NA	CASSSTGHINYEQYF	TGTGCCAGCAGTTCTACGGGACACATAAATTACGAGCAGTACTTC
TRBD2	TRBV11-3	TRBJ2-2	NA	CASSSQAGGFGELFF	TGTGCCAGCAGCTCCCAGGCGGGAGGTTTCGGGGAGCTGTTTTTT
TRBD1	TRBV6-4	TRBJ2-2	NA	CASRMGQGVTGELFF	TGTGCCAGCAGAATGGGACAGGGTGTGACCGGGGAGCTGTTTTTT
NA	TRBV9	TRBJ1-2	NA	CASSPSDRDGNYGYTF	TGTGCCAGCAGCCCCAGCGACCGGGACGGTAACTATGGCTACACCTTC
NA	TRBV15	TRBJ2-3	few	CATNLGGSDTQYF	TGTGCCACCAATCTGGGCGGGTCAGATACGCAGTATTTT
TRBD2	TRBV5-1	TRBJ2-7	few	CASSQQTSGSIHEQYF	TGCGCCAGCAGCCAACAGACTAGCGGGAGTATCCACGAGCAGTACTTC
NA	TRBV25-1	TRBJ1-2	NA	CASSDLQGLNYGYTF	TGTGCCAGCAGTGATTTACAGGGCCTCAACTATGGCTACACCTTC
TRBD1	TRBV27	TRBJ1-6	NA	CASSLVGQGRSPLHF	TGTGCCAGCAGTTTAGTGGGACAGGGTCGGTCACCCCTCCACTTT